One and the same sample provided the 11 T cell receptor beta chains below, sequenced in a study of OX40 agonist ivuxolimab in advanced cancers. The method was immunoSEQ multiplex PCR; TCRdb's version includes in-frame clones alone and lacks a portion of them. The table lists fewer than 85,000 clones, 85% to 90% of them singletons. The sequences come from CD4+ or CD8+ T cells sorted from blood, collected in a trial of the OX40 agonist ivuxolimab. The receptors originated from an adult with an advanced solid tumor such as melanoma, head and neck, liver or kidney cancer.

The rearrangement links TRBV6-6 to TRBJ2-1; D is tentatively TRBD1 or TRBD2 (5 bases each). CDR1 MNHNY and CDR2 SVGAGI come from the germline V gene (reference sequence). Trimming shortened V by 4 bases and J by 5 bases, and 12 bases separated the two germline ends. The CDR3 totals 14 residues. The CDR3 nucleotides read TGTGCCAGCAGTTTAGGGGACCAACACAATGAGCAGTTCTTC. Translating it yields CASSLGDQHNEQFF.

The chain uses TRBV27 and TRBJ2-4, with 10 positions matching TRBD1. J gave up 9 bases and V 8 bases, and 10 bases lay outside the gene matches. Germline lookup yields CDR1 MNHEY and CDR2 SMNVEV (reference sequence). The CDR3 runs to 14 residues. This chain's CDR3 is CASGAWDRGSIQYF. CDR3 nucleotides: TGTGCCAGCGGGGCATGGGACAGGGGTAGCATTCAGTACTTC.

J is TRBJ2-1 and V is TRBV7-9; 8 bases align to TRBD2. The CDR3 is 15 amino acids. V lost 5 bases and J lost 9; bases outside the gene matches: 12. The V gene's germline CDR1 is SEHNR and CDR2 FQNEAQ (reference sequence). Here the CDR3 DNA reads TGTGCCAGCAGCCCGGATTACCCGACTAGCGCTGAGCAGTTCTTC. It codes for CASSPDYPTSAEQFF.

The chain combines TRBV5-5 with TRBJ2-1, with D perhaps matching TRBD2 (5 bases). Deletions cut 0 bases from V and 0 bases from J, with 10 bases between. The CDR3 length is 16 residues. Germline V lookup: CDR1 SGHKS, CDR2 YYEKEE (reference sequence). The CDR3 is CASSLGGLSSYNEQFF. Written as DNA, the CDR3 is TGTGCCAGCAGCTTGGGAGGGCTGAGCTCCTACAATGAGCAGTTCTTC.

The J gene is TRBJ1-4, the V gene TRBV19, with 7 bases that match TRBD1. Germline loops: CDR1 LNHDA, CDR2 SQIVND (reference sequence). The CDR3 covers 15 residues. J was trimmed by 0 bases and V by 6 bases; bases with no gene match: 4. The CDR3: CASSPGTATNEKLFF. The CDR3 DNA follows: TGTGCCAGTAGCCCCGGGACAGCAACTAATGAAAAACTGTTTTTT.

V is TRBV2 and J is TRBJ2-7, with 12 bases lining up with TRBD2. CDR1 and CDR2 from the germline V gene are SNHLY and FYNNEI. This CDR3 has 15 amino acids. V shed 6 bases, J shed 3 bases, and the junction held 6 bases outside the gene matches. CDR3 residues: CASSPLAGGGYEQYF. CDR3 DNA: TGTGCCAGCAGCCCCCTAGCGGGAGGGGGCTACGAGCAGTACTTC. The full variable domain, with the rest looked up from reference TRBV2 and TRBJ2-7, is EPEVTQTPSHQVTQMGQEVILRCVPISNHLYFYWYRQILGQKVEFLVSFYNNEISEKSEIFDDQFSVERPDGSNFTLKIRSTKLEDSAMYFCASSPLAGGGYEQYFGPGTRLTVT.

This clone was recorded only once. The chain couples TRBV6-1 to TRBJ1-4; D gene uncertain. The V end lost 7 bases, the J end lost 8 bases, and 20 bases lay between the germline ends. Germline lookup yields CDR1 MNHNS and CDR2 SASEGT. This CDR3 spans 15 amino acids. This CDR3 reads CASILAAAHLEKLFF. The CDR3 bases are TGTGCCAGCATTTTAGCGGCCGCCCATTTAGAAAAACTGTTTTTT.

The V and J genes are TRBV29-1 and TRBJ1-4; 8 bases are shared with TRBD1. The trim removed 5 bases at V and 7 bases at J, leaving 6 bases unmatched. CDR3 length: 13 amino acids. Germline V gene sequence: CDR1 SQVTM, CDR2 ANQGSEA. The CDR3 DNA follows: TGCAGCGTTTCACAGGGGGTTGGTGAAAAACTGTTTTTT. Residues: CSVSQGVGEKLFF.

The chain couples TRBV19 to TRBJ1-5; D is unclear. CDR1 and CDR2 from the germline V gene are LNHDA and SQIVND (reference sequence). The CDR3 totals 15 residues. Trimming stripped 6 bases from V and 3 bases from J, with 15 bases between. This chain's CDR3 is CASSKKRTTNQPQHF. In DNA form, the CDR3 reads TGTGCCAGTAGCAAGAAAAGAACTACCAATCAGCCCCAGCATTTT.

The chain joins TRBV6-1 to TRBJ1-2; D call uncertain. Trimming cost V 0 bases and J 0 bases, with 5 bases left between them. Germline CDR1 and CDR2: MNHNS and SASEGT. The CDR3 has 14 amino acids. CDR3 nucleotide sequence: TGTGCCAGCAGTGAAGCCGGAGCTAACTATGGCTACACCTTC. This encodes CASSEAGANYGYTF.

The chain is built from TRBV5-4 and TRBJ2-2; D possibly corresponds to TRBD1 (9 bases). The germline CDR1 and CDR2 sequences are SGHNT and YYREEE (reference sequence). V shed 5 bases and J shed 7 bases, with 24 bases lying between them. The CDR3 loop spans 17 amino acids. Written as DNA, the CDR3 is TGTGCCAGCAGTCACGGGGGGGGACAGGGTAAAATCGGGGAGCTGTTTTTT. Protein sequence: CASSHGGGQGKIGELFF.